The rows below give T cell receptor beta chains drawn from one sample of a study of T cell responses to AZD1222 COVID-19 vaccine. Method: immunoSEQ multiplex PCR; TCRdb's copy keeps in-frame clones and lacks some. The table shows approximately 80,000 clones, with roughly nine tenths occurring only once. Sequencing used peripheral blood, obtained 28 days after the second AZD1222 dose. The receptors were sampled from an adult who received the AZD1222 COVID-19 vaccine. Both conserved end residues are part of each CDR3. Fields, in order: D gene, V gene, J gene, clone size, CDR3 protein, CDR3 DNA. A D gene is named only where the DNA matches it firmly. Clone size is stated in some rows and not others, as once, few, many or a class when expanded.

d_gene: .
v_gene: TRBV5-1
j_gene: TRBJ1-3
abundance: .
CDR3aa: CASRVSSSSGNTIYF
CDR3nt: TGCGCCAGCAGGGTCTCTTCTTCCTCTGGAAACACCATATATTTT

d_gene: .
v_gene: TRBV9
j_gene: TRBJ1-1
abundance: .
CDR3aa: CASSTQNTEAFF
CDR3nt: TGTGCCAGCAGCACCCAGAACACTGAAGCTTTCTTT

d_gene: .
v_gene: TRBV27
j_gene: TRBJ1-3
abundance: .
CDR3aa: CASSPDVSSSGNTIYF
CDR3nt: TGTGCCAGCAGTCCCGATGTATCCAGCTCTGGAAACACCATATATTTT

d_gene: TRBD1
v_gene: TRBV11-2
j_gene: TRBJ1-1
abundance: .
CDR3aa: CASSSIRDRGRNTEAFF
CDR3nt: TGTGCCAGCAGCTCGATACGGGACAGGGGGAGGAACACTGAAGCTTTCTTT

d_gene: TRBD2
v_gene: TRBV11-3
j_gene: TRBJ2-3
abundance: .
CDR3aa: CASSPRLAGGLGDTQYF
CDR3nt: TGTGCCAGCAGCCCGAGACTAGCGGGAGGGTTGGGAGATACGCAGTATTTT

d_gene: TRBD1
v_gene: TRBV11-2
j_gene: TRBJ2-7
abundance: few
CDR3aa: CASTTVQGARGFEQYF
CDR3nt: TGTGCCAGCACCACCGTACAGGGGGCAAGGGGCTTCGAGCAGTACTTC

d_gene: TRBD1
v_gene: TRBV5-4
j_gene: TRBJ2-7
abundance: .
CDR3aa: CASSTDRVDEQYF
CDR3nt: TGTGCCAGCAGCACGGACAGGGTCGACGAGCAGTACTTC

d_gene: .
v_gene: TRBV28
j_gene: TRBJ2-7
abundance: .
CDR3aa: CASGQYGDEQYF
CDR3nt: TGTGCCAGCGGGCAATATGGGGACGAGCAGTACTTC

d_gene: .
v_gene: TRBV30
j_gene: TRBJ1-1
abundance: once
CDR3aa: CAYGEGSMNTEAFF
CDR3nt: TGTGCCTATGGGGAGGGTTCTATGAACACTGAAGCTTTCTTT

d_gene: TRBD2
v_gene: TRBV7-6
j_gene: TRBJ2-1
abundance: few
CDR3aa: CASSRWTSGRGYNEQFF
CDR3nt: TGTGCCAGCAGCCGTTGGACTAGCGGGAGAGGGTACAATGAGCAGTTCTTC

d_gene: TRBD2
v_gene: TRBV7-9
j_gene: TRBJ2-5
abundance: once
CDR3aa: CASSLARSSGGETQYF
CDR3nt: TGTGCCAGCAGCTTAGCGCGGTCTAGCGGGGGAGAGACCCAGTACTTC

d_gene: TRBD1
v_gene: TRBV9
j_gene: TRBJ1-5
abundance: .
CDR3aa: CASSAGGSNQPQHF
CDR3nt: TGTGCCAGCAGTGCAGGGGGCAGCAATCAGCCCCAGCATTTT

d_gene: TRBD2
v_gene: TRBV5-1
j_gene: TRBJ2-5
abundance: .
CDR3aa: CASSLGSLAGGGETQYF
CDR3nt: TGCGCCAGCAGCTTGGGGTCGCTAGCGGGAGGAGGAGAGACCCAGTACTTC

d_gene: TRBD1
v_gene: TRBV10-3
j_gene: TRBJ2-3
abundance: .
CDR3aa: CAISGGTGVRDTQYF
CDR3nt: TGTGCCATCAGTGGCGGGACAGGGGTTCGAGATACGCAGTATTTT

d_gene: .
v_gene: TRBV9
j_gene: TRBJ1-3
abundance: .
CDR3aa: CASSVASGQSGNTIYF
CDR3nt: TGTGCCAGCAGCGTAGCTAGTGGGCAATCTGGAAACACCATATATTTT

d_gene: .
v_gene: TRBV11-2
j_gene: TRBJ1-6
abundance: .
CDR3aa: CASSNQGNSSPLHF
CDR3nt: TGTGCCAGCAGCAATCAGGGGAATAGTTCACCCCTCCACTTT

d_gene: .
v_gene: TRBV24-1
j_gene: TRBJ2-3
abundance: .
CDR3aa: CATSESGPPADTQYF
CDR3nt: TGTGCCACCAGTGAAAGCGGTCCCCCAGCAGATACGCAGTATTTT

d_gene: .
v_gene: TRBV2
j_gene: TRBJ2-3
abundance: once
CDR3aa: CASNGGRTDTQYF
CDR3nt: TGTGCCAGCAACGGGGGCCGCACAGATACGCAGTATTTT

d_gene: .
v_gene: TRBV18
j_gene: TRBJ1-5
abundance: .
CDR3aa: CASSQGQAHSNQPQHF
CDR3nt: TGTGCCAGCTCACAGGGGCAGGCTCATAGCAATCAGCCCCAGCATTTT

d_gene: .
v_gene: TRBV11-3
j_gene: TRBJ1-2
abundance: .
CDR3aa: CASSFFGGANYGYTF
CDR3nt: TGTGCCAGCAGCTTTTTTGGGGGAGCTAACTATGGCTACACCTTC

d_gene: .
v_gene: TRBV2
j_gene: TRBJ2-1
abundance: .
CDR3aa: CASSSSWSYNEQFF
CDR3nt: TGTGCCAGCAGTTCTTCTTGGTCCTACAATGAGCAGTTCTTC

d_gene: TRBD1
v_gene: TRBV6-1
j_gene: TRBJ2-2
abundance: .
CDR3aa: CASSEFDRGYTGELFF
CDR3nt: TGTGCCAGCAGTGAATTCGACAGGGGCTACACCGGGGAGCTGTTTTTT

d_gene: .
v_gene: TRBV27
j_gene: TRBJ2-3
abundance: .
CDR3aa: CASSSATGLEYTQYF
CDR3nt: TGTGCCAGCAGTTCAGCGACGGGTCTCGAGTATACGCAGTATTTT

d_gene: .
v_gene: TRBV7-3
j_gene: TRBJ2-3
abundance: .
CDR3aa: CASSLTHETSTDTQYF
CDR3nt: TGTGCCAGCAGCTTAACGCACGAAACTAGCACAGATACGCAGTATTTT

d_gene: TRBD1
v_gene: TRBV6-6
j_gene: TRBJ1-4
abundance: once
CDR3aa: CASSYRDRDPKLFF
CDR3nt: TGTGCCAGCAGTTACCGGGACAGGGACCCAAAACTGTTTTTT

d_gene: TRBD1
v_gene: TRBV6-4
j_gene: TRBJ1-5
abundance: .
CDR3aa: CASSPDREQPQHF
CDR3nt: TGTGCCAGCAGCCCAGACAGGGAACAGCCCCAGCATTTT

d_gene: TRBD1
v_gene: TRBV5-1
j_gene: TRBJ1-2
abundance: .
CDR3aa: CASRQGEDYGYTF
CDR3nt: TGCGCCAGTAGACAGGGAGAAGACTATGGCTACACCTTC

d_gene: .
v_gene: TRBV5-1
j_gene: TRBJ2-3
abundance: .
CDR3aa: CASSLRGLSTDTQYF
CDR3nt: TGCGCCAGCAGCTTGAGGGGACTCAGCACAGATACGCAGTATTTT

d_gene: .
v_gene: TRBV27
j_gene: TRBJ2-3
abundance: .
CDR3aa: CAAEGEDTQYF
CDR3nt: TGTGCCGCAGAGGGGGAGGATACGCAGTATTTT

d_gene: .
v_gene: TRBV9
j_gene: TRBJ2-5
abundance: .
CDR3aa: CASSVGTYETQYF
CDR3nt: TGTGCCAGCAGCGTAGGAACTTATGAGACCCAGTACTTC

d_gene: .
v_gene: TRBV5-4
j_gene: TRBJ2-1
abundance: once
CDR3aa: CASSQGLGTYNEQFF
CDR3nt: TGTGCCAGCAGCCAGGGACTTGGGACCTACAATGAGCAGTTCTTC

d_gene: TRBD1
v_gene: TRBV5-5
j_gene: TRBJ1-2
abundance: .
CDR3aa: CASSLKTGGIVGDGYTF
CDR3nt: TGTGCCAGCAGCTTGAAGACAGGGGGAATTGTCGGAGATGGCTACACCTTC

d_gene: TRBD2
v_gene: TRBV6-5
j_gene: TRBJ2-7
abundance: .
CDR3aa: CASSPGTSGGYEQYF
CDR3nt: TGTGCCAGCAGCCCCGGGACTAGCGGGGGCTACGAGCAGTACTTC

d_gene: .
v_gene: TRBV4-1
j_gene: TRBJ2-7
abundance: .
CDR3aa: CASSQDTNSGSYEQYF
CDR3nt: TGCGCCAGCAGCCAAGACACCAATAGCGGATCCTACGAGCAGTACTTC

d_gene: .
v_gene: TRBV5-1
j_gene: TRBJ2-5
abundance: .
CDR3aa: CASSLVGLQETQYF
CDR3nt: TGCGCCAGCAGCTTGGTAGGCCTCCAAGAGACCCAGTACTTC

d_gene: .
v_gene: TRBV11-3
j_gene: TRBJ2-7
abundance: .
CDR3aa: CASSLGTVSGRSTF
CDR3nt: TGTGCCAGCAGCTTAGGGACAGTTTCCGGGAGGTCGACTTTC

d_gene: .
v_gene: TRBV29-1
j_gene: TRBJ2-2
abundance: .
CDR3aa: CSARANTGELFF
CDR3nt: TGCAGCGCCCGGGCGAACACCGGGGAGCTGTTTTTT

d_gene: .
v_gene: TRBV4-2
j_gene: TRBJ1-2
abundance: .
CDR3aa: CASSQEGIGGYTF
CDR3nt: TGTGCCAGCAGCCAAGAGGGAATAGGGGGCTACACCTTC

d_gene: TRBD1
v_gene: TRBV3-1/TRBV3-2
j_gene: TRBJ2-2
abundance: .
CDR3aa: CASSQTGENTGELFF
CDR3nt: TGTGCCAGCAGCCAGACAGGGGAGAACACCGGGGAGCTGTTTTTT

d_gene: .
v_gene: TRBV2
j_gene: TRBJ1-5
abundance: .
CDR3aa: CASSDPTDRNQPQHF
CDR3nt: TGTGCCAGCAGTGATCCTACAGATCGTAACCAGCCCCAGCATTTT

d_gene: TRBD2
v_gene: TRBV11-3
j_gene: TRBJ2-1
abundance: .
CDR3aa: CASSSPGLAGAFF
CDR3nt: TGTGCCAGCAGCTCCCCGGGACTAGCGGGAGCGTTCTTC

d_gene: .
v_gene: TRBV5-6
j_gene: TRBJ1-3
abundance: once
CDR3aa: CASSFIGNTIYF
CDR3nt: TGTGCCAGCAGCTTTATAGGAAACACCATATATTTT

d_gene: .
v_gene: TRBV2
j_gene: TRBJ2-5
abundance: .
CDR3aa: CASSEGLAGETQYF
CDR3nt: TGTGCCAGCAGTGAAGGGTTAGCAGGGGAGACCCAGTACTTC

d_gene: .
v_gene: TRBV7-8
j_gene: TRBJ2-1
abundance: .
CDR3aa: CASRPGGSYNEQFF
CDR3nt: TGTGCCAGCAGGCCAGGTGGTTCCTACAATGAGCAGTTCTTC

d_gene: .
v_gene: TRBV25-1
j_gene: TRBJ2-2
abundance: .
CDR3aa: CASRPPGHTGELFF
CDR3nt: TGTGCCAGCAGGCCTCCCGGGCACACCGGGGAGCTGTTTTTT

d_gene: .
v_gene: TRBV12-3/TRBV12-4
j_gene: TRBJ1-1
abundance: few
CDR3aa: CASSFLSEAFF
CDR3nt: TGTGCCAGCAGTTTCCTCTCTGAAGCTTTCTTT

d_gene: .
v_gene: TRBV30
j_gene: TRBJ2-7
abundance: .
CDR3aa: CAWSRTVSVGTYEQYF
CDR3nt: TGTGCCTGGAGTCGCACAGTTTCGGTTGGCACCTACGAGCAGTACTTC

d_gene: TRBD1
v_gene: TRBV4-1
j_gene: TRBJ1-5
abundance: .
CDR3aa: CASSPSGQVIYSNQPQHF
CDR3nt: TGCGCCAGCAGCCCCTCGGGACAGGTGATTTATAGCAATCAGCCCCAGCATTTT

d_gene: .
v_gene: TRBV6-6
j_gene: TRBJ2-5
abundance: once
CDR3aa: CASSITGTQETQYF
CDR3nt: TGTGCCAGCAGCATCACCGGGACCCAAGAGACCCAGTACTTC

d_gene: TRBD1
v_gene: TRBV6-5
j_gene: TRBJ1-5
abundance: .
CDR3aa: CASSPENRGHQPQHF
CDR3nt: TGTGCCAGCAGTCCTGAAAACAGGGGGCATCAGCCCCAGCATTTT

d_gene: TRBD1
v_gene: TRBV3-1/TRBV3-2
j_gene: TRBJ1-2
abundance: .
CDR3aa: CASSQGIPGTGGGYTF
CDR3nt: TGTGCCAGCAGCCAAGGGATACCCGGGACAGGGGGTGGCTACACCTTC

d_gene: TRBD2
v_gene: TRBV2
j_gene: TRBJ2-3
abundance: .
CDR3aa: CASSSPGLAGGVASTDTQYF
CDR3nt: TGTGCCAGCAGTTCCCCGGGACTAGCGGGAGGGGTCGCTAGCACAGATACGCAGTATTTT

d_gene: .
v_gene: TRBV7-9
j_gene: TRBJ1-1
abundance: .
CDR3aa: CASSLGQNTEAFF
CDR3nt: TGTGCCAGCAGCTTAGGACAGAACACTGAAGCTTTCTTT